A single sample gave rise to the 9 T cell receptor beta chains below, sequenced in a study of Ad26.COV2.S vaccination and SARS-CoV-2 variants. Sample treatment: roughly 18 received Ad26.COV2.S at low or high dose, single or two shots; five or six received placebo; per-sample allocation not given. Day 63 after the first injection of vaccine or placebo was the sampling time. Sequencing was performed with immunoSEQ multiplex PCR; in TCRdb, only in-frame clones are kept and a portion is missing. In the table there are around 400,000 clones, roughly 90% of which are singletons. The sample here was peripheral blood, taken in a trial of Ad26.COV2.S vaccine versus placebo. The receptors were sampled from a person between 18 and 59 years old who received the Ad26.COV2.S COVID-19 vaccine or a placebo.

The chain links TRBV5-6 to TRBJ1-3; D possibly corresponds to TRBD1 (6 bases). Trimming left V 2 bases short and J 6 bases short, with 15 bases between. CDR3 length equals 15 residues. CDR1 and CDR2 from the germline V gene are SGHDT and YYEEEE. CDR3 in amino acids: CASSFRGKRANTIYF. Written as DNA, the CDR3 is TGTGCCAGCAGCTTCAGGGGAAAGCGAGCAAACACCATATATTTT.

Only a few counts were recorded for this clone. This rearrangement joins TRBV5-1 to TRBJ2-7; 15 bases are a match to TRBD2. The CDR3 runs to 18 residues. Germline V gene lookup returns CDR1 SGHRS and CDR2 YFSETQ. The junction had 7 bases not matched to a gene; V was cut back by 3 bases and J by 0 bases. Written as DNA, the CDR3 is TGCGCCAGCAGCTCAGGACTAGCGGGAGGGCCTATCTCCTACGAGCAGTACTTC. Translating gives CASSSGLAGGPISYEQYF.

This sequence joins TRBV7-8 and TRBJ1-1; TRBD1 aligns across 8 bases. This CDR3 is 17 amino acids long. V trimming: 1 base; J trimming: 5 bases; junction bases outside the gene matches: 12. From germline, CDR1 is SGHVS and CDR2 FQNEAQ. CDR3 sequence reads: CASSLEWLRTGRTEAFF. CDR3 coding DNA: TGTGCCAGCAGCTTAGAGTGGTTAAGGACAGGGAGGACTGAAGCTTTCTTT.

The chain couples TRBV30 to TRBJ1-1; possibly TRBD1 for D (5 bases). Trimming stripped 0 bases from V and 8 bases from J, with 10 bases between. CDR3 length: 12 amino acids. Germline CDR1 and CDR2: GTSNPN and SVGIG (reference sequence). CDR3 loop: CAWSVPNREAFF. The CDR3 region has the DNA TGTGCCTGGAGTGTACCGAACAGGGAAGCTTTCTTT.

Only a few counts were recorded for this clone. Here the CDR3 DNA reads TGTGCCAGCAGTTTGAGGGTAGCGGCTAACACCGGGGAGCTGTTTTTT. Protein product: CASSLRVAANTGELFF. The chain uses TRBV28 and TRBJ2-2; possible D gene TRBD2, 6 bases. Trimming cost V 3 bases and J 2 bases, with 13 bases left between them. This CDR3 has 16 residues. In germline, CDR1 is MDHEN, CDR2 SYDVKM.

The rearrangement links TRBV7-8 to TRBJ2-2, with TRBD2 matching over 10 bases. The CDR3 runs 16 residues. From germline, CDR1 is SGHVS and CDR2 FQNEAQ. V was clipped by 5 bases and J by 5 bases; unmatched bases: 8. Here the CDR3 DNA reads TGTGCCAGCAGCCCGCGGGCTAGCGGGAGTACCGGGGAGCTGTTTTTT. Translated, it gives CASSPRASGSTGELFF.

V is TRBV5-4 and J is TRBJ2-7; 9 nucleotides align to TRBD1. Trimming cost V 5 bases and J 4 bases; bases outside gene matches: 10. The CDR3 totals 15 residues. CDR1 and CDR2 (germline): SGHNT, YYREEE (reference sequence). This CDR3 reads CASRDRDRALYEQYF. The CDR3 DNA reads TGTGCCAGCAGGGACCGGGACAGGGCCTTGTACGAGCAGTACTTC.

The CDR3 nucleotides are TGTGCCAGCGTGGCCACGGATACGCAGTATTTT. Amino acids: CASVATDTQYF. The V gene is TRBV6-5, the J gene TRBJ2-3; the D is unclear. Germline V gives CDR1 MNHEY, CDR2 SVGAGI. The length of the CDR3 is 11 residues. Trimming left V 8 bases short and J 6 bases short, with 9 bases between.

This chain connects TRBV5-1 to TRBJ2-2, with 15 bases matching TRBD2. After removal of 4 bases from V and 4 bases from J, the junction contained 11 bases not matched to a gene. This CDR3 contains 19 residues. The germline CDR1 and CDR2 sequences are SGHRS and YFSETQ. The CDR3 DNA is TGCGCCAGCAGCCCACCGGGACTAGCGGGAGGACGTGGCACCGGGGAGCTGTTTTTT. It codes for CASSPPGLAGGRGTGELFF.